Only a few counts were recorded for the clone carrying this T cell receptor beta chain. The CDR3 consists of 16 residues. Unmatched junction bases numbered 14, after V lost 4 bases and J lost 7 bases. RNA transcripts served as template for amplifying TCR beta CDR3 sequences. HTBI primers served in a first-round RT-PCR, which a second-round multiplex PCR followed. TCRdb re-called the multiplex PCR reads with MiXCR, one entry per CDR3 protein. The table includes roughly 500,000 distinct CDR3 sequences, around an eighth detected once. This specimen belongs to a study of Graves' ophthalmopathy and Graves' hyperthyroidism.

Sequenced input: blood. The chain recombines TRBV12-3 or TRBV12-4 with TRBJ2-7; 9 nucleotides match TRBD2. The receptor's source is a woman in her 30s with Graves' ophthalmopathy. CDR3 region: CASSSLASGAEGEQYF. In DNA, the CDR3 is TGTGCCAGCAGTTCTCTGGCTAGCGGGGCGGAAGGGGAGCAGTACTTC.